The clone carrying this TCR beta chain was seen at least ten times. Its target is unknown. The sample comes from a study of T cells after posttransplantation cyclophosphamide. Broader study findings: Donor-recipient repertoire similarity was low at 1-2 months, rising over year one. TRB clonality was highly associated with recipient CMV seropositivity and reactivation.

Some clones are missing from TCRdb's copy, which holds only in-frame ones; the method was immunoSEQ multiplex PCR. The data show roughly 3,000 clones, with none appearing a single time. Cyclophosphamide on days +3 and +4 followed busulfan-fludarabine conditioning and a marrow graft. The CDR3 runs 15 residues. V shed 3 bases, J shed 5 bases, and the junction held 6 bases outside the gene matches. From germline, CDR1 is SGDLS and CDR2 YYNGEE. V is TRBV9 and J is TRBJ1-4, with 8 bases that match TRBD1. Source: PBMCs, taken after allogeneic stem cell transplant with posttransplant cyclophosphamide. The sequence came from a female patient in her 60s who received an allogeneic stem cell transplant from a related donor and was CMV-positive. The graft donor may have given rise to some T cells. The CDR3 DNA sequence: TGTGCCAGCAGCGCCCACCAGGGGGCCAATGAAAAACTGTTTTTT. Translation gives CASSAHQGANEKLFF. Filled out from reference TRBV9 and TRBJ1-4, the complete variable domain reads DSGVTQTPKHLITATGQRVTLRCSPRSGDLSVYWYQQSLDQGLQFLIQYYNGEERAKGNILERFSAQQFPDLHSELNLSSLELGDSALYFCASSAHQGANEKLFFGSGTQLSVL.